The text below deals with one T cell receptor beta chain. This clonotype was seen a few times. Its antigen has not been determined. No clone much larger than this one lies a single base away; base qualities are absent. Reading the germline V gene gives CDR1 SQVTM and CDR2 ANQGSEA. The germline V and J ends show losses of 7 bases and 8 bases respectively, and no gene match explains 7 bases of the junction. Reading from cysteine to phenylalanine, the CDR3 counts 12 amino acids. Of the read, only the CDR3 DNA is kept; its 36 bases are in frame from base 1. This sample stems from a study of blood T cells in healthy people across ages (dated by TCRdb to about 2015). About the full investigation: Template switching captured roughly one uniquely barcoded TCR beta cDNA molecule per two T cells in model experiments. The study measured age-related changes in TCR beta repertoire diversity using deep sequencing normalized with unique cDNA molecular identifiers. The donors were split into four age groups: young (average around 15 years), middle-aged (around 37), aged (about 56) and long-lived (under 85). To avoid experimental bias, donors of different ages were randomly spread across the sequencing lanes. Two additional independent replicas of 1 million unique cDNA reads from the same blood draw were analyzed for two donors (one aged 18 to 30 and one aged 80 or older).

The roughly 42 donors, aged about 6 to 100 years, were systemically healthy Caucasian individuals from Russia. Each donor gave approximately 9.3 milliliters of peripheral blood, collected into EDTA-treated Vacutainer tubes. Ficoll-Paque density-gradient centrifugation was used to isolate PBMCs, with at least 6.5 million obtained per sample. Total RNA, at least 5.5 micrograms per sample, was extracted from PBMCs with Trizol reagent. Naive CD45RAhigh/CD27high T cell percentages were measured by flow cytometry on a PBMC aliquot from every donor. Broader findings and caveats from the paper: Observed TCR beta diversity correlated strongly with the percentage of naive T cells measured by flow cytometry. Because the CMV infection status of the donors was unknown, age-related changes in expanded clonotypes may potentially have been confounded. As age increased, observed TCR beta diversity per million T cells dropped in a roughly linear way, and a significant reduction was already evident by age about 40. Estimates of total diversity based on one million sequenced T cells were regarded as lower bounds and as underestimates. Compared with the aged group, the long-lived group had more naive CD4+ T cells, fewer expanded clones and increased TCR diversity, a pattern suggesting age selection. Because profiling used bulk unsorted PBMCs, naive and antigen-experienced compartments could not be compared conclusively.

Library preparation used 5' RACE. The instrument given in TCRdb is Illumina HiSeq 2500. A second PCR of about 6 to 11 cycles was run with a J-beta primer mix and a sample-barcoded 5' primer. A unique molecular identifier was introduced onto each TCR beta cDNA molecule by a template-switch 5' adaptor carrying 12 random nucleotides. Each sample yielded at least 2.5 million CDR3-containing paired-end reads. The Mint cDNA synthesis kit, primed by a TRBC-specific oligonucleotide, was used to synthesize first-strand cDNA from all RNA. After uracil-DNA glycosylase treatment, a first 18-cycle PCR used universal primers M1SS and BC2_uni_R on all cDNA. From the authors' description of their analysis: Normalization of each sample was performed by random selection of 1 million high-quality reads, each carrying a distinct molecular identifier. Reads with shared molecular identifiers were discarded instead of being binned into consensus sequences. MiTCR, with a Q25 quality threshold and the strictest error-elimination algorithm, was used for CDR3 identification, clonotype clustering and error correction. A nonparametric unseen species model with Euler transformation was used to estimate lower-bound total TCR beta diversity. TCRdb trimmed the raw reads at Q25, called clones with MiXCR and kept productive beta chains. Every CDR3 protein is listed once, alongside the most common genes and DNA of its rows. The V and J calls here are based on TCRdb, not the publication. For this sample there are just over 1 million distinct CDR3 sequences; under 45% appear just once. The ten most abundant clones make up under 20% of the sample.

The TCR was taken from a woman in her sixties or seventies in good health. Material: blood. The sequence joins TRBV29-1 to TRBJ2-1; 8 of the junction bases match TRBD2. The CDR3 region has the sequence CSGESGGDEQFF. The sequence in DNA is TGCAGCGGCGAATCCGGGGGGGATGAGCAGTTCTTC.